This TCR beta chain was recovered during a study of post-analysis software for immune sequencing data. CDR1 is SQVTM and CDR2 is ANQGSEA in the germline V gene. The CDR3 consists of 16 residues. Trimming removed 3 bases from V and 7 bases from J; junction bases left unmatched: 12. Researchers reported that TCR beta cDNA libraries carried unique molecular identifiers. TCRdb reprocessed the PCR reads via MiXCR and lists one record per CDR3 protein. The sample includes roughly 650,000 distinct CDR3 sequences, roughly three fifths of them seen just once. The study, taken as a whole, reports: TRBV segments more frequent in patients than in controls numbered about five and included TRBV5-6, TRBV5-1 and TRBV20-1.

A few counts support this clonotype. Its target is not known. Sample: blood. The source is a girl aged 2-9 years with multiple sclerosis. The rearrangement links TRBV29-1 to TRBJ2-1; 10 bases are a match to TRBD1. As DNA, the CDR3 is TGCAGCGTTGACCACCCCCGGGACAGGGGTTTGAATGAGCAGTTCTTC. Residues: CSVDHPRDRGLNEQFF.